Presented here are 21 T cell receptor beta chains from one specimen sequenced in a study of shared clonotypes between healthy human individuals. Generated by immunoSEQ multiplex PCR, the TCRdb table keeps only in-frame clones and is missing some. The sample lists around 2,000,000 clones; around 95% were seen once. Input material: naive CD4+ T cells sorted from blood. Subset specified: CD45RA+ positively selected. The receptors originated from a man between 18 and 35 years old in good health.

The CDR3 protein is CASRSNVRGRDEKLFF. DNA for the CDR3: TGTGCCAGCAGATCAAACGTCAGGGGGCGCGATGAAAAACTGTTTTTT. The chain links TRBV6-6 to TRBJ1-4; 8 bases line up with TRBD1. Germline V gene lookup returns CDR1 MNHNY and CDR2 SVGAGI (reference sequence). V was clipped by 6 bases and J by 6 bases; unmatched bases: 12. The CDR3 is 16 amino acids.

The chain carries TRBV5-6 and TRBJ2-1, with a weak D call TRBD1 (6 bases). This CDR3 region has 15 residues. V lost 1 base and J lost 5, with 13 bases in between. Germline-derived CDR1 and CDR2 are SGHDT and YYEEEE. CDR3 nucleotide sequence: TGTGCCAGCAGCTTGATACAGGGCCGGGACAATGAGCAGTTCTTC. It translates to CASSLIQGRDNEQFF.

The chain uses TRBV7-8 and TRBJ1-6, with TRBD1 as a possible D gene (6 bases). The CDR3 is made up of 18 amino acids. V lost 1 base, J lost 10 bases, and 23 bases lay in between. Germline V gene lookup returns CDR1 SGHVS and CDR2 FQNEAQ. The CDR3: CASSLVPGTPLKGSPLHF. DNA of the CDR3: TGTGCCAGCAGCTTAGTGCCCGGGACACCATTAAAGGGATCACCCCTCCACTTT. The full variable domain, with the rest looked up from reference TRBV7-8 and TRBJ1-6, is GAGVSQSPRYKVAKRGQDVALRCDPISGHVSLFWYQQALGQGPEFLTYFQNEAQLDKSGLPSDRFFAERPEGSVSTLKIQRTQQEDSAVYLCASSLVPGTPLKGSPLHFGNGTRLTVT.

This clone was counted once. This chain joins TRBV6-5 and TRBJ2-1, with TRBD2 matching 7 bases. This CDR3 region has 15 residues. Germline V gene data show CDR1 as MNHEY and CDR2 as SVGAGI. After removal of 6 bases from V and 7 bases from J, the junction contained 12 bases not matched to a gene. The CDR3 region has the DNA TGTGCCAGCAGCCCCAAGAGGGAGGGCGGGAATGAGCAGTTCTTC. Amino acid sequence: CASSPKREGGNEQFF.

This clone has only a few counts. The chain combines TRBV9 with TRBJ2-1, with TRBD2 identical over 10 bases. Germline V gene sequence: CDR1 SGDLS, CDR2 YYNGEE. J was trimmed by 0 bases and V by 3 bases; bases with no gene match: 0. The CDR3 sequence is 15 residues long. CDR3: CASSEREGSYNEQFF. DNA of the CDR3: TGTGCCAGCAGCGAGCGGGAGGGCTCCTACAATGAGCAGTTCTTC.

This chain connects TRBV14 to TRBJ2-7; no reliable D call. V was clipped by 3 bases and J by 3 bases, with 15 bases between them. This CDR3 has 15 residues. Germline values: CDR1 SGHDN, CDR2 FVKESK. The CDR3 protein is CASSQSSGLLYEQYF. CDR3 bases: TGTGCCAGCAGCCAGTCGTCAGGCCTACTCTACGAGCAGTACTTC.

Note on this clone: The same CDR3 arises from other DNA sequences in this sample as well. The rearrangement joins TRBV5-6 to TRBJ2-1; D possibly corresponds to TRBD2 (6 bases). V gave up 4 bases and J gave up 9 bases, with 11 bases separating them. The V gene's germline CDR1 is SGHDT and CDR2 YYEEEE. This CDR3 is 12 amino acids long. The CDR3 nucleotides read TGTGCCAGCAGCCTTACTAGCTTTGAGCAGTTCTTC. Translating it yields CASSLTSFEQFF.

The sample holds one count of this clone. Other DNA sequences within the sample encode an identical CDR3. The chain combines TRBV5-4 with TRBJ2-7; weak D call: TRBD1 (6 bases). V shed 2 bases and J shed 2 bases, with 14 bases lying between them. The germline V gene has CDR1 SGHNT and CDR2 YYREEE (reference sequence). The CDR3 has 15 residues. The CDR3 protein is CASSLGQGSTYEQYF. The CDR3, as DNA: TGTGCCAGCAGCTTAGGCCAGGGGTCTACCTACGAGCAGTACTTC. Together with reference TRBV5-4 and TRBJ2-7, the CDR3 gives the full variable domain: ETGVTQSPTHLIKTRGQQVTLRCSSQSGHNTVSWYQQALGQGPQFIFQYYREEENGRGNFPPRFSGLQFPNYSSELNVNALELDDSALYLCASSLGQGSTYEQYFGPGTRLTVT.

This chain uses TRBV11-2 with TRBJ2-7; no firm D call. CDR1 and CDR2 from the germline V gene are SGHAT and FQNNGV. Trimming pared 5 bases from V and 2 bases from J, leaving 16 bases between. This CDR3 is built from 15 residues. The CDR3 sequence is CASSSLRTVPYEQYF. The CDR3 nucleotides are TGTGCCAGCAGCAGCTTACGAACAGTTCCCTACGAGCAGTACTTC.

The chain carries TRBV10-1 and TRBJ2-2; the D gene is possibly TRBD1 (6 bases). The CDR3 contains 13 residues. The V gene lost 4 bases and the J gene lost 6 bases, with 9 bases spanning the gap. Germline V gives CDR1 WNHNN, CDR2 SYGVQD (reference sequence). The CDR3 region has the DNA TGCGCCAGCAGTGCCGGGACACCCGGGGAGCTGTTTTTT. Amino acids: CASSAGTPGELFF.

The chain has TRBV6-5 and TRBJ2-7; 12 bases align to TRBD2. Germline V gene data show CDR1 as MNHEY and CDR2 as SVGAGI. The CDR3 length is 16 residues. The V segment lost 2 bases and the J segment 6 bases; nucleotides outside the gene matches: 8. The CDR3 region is CASSYLLAGGPGEQYF. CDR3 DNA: TGTGCCAGCAGTTACCTTCTAGCGGGGGGGCCGGGCGAGCAGTACTTC.

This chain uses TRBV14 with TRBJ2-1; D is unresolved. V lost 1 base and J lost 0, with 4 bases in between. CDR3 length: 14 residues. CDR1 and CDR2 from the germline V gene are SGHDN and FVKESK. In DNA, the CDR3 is TGTGCCAGCAGCCAAGCTAGCTCCTACAATGAGCAGTTCTTC. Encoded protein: CASSQASSYNEQFF.

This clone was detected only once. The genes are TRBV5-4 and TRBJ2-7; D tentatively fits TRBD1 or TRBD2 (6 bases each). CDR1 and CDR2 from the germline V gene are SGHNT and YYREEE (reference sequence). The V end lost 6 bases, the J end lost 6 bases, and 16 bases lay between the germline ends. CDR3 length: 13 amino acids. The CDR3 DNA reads TGTGCCAGCACCATATCGGGGGCCGGCGAGCAGTACTTC. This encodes CASTISGAGEQYF. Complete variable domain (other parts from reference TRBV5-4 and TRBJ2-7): ETGVTQSPTHLIKTRGQQVTLRCSSQSGHNTVSWYQQALGQGPQFIFQYYREEENGRGNFPPRFSGLQFPNYSSELNVNALELDDSALYLCASTISGAGEQYFGPGTRLTVT.

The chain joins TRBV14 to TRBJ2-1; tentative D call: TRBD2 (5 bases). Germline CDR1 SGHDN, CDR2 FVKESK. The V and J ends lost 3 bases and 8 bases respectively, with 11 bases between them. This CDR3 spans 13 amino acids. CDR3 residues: CASSHLSRDEQFF. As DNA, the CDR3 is TGTGCCAGCAGCCACCTATCGAGGGATGAGCAGTTCTTC.

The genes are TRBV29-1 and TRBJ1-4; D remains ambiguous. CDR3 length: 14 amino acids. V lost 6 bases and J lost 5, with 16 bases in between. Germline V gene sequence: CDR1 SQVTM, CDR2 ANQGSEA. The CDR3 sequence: CSVMLLFENEKLFF. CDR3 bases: TGCAGCGTGATGCTCCTCTTTGAAAATGAAAAACTGTTTTTT.

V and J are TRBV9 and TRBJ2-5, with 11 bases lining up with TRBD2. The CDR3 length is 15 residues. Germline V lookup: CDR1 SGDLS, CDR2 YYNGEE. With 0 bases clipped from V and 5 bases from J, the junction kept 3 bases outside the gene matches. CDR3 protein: CASSVVAGGPETQYF. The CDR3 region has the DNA TGTGCCAGCAGCGTAGTAGCGGGAGGGCCGGAGACCCAGTACTTC.

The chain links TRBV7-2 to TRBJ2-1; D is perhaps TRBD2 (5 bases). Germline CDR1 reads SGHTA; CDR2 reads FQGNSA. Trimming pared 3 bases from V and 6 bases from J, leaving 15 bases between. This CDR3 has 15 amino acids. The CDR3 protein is CASSLPGMIINEQFF. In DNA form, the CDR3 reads TGTGCCAGCAGCTTGCCGGGAATGATTATCAATGAGCAGTTCTTC.

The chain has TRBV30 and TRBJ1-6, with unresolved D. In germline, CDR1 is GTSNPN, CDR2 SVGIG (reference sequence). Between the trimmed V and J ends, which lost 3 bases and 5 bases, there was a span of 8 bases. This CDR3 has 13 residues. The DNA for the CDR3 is TGTGCCTGGAGCCGGATGGATAATTCACCCCTCCACTTT. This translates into CAWSRMDNSPLHF.

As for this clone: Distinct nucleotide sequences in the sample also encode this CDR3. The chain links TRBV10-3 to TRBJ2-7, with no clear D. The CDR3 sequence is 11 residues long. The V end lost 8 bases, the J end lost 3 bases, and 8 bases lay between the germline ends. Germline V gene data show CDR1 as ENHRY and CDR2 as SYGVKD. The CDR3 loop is CAISVGYEQYF. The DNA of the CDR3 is TGTGCCATCTCTGTGGGCTACGAGCAGTACTTC.

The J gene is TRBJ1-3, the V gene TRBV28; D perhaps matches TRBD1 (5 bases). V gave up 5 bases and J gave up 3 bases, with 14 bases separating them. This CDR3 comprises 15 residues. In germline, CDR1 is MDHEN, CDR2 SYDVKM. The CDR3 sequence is CASSGTGGLGNTIYF. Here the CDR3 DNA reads TGTGCCAGCAGTGGGACGGGGGGACTTGGAAACACCATATATTTT.

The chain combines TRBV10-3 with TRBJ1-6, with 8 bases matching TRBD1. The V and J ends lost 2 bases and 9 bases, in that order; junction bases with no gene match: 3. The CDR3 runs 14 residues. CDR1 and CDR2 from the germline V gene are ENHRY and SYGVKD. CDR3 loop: CAISEQGASSPLHF. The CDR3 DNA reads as TGTGCCATCAGTGAGCAGGGGGCGAGTTCACCCCTCCACTTT.